These 16 T cell receptor beta chains originate from one sample sequenced in a study of HIV-infected patients and healthy controls (dated by TCRdb to about 2014). Whole blood was used without fractionating the cells, so the repertoire represented all peripheral T cells without sorting. The library was generated by 5' RACE. The instrument given in TCRdb is Illumina MiSeq. Using SuperScript III with primers targeting the alpha and beta constant regions, around 500 ng of RNA was reverse transcribed. Separate alpha and beta chain libraries were generated by chain-specific third strand synthesis with multiplexing indices. TCRdb trimmed the raw reads at Q25, called clones with MiXCR and kept productive beta chains. All rows with the same CDR3 protein become a single entry with the most common DNA and genes. The sample data list tens of thousands of distinct CDR3 sequences, and about 8.5% of these were observed just once. The ten largest clones take up 4% of the sample.

Sequencing was performed on blood. These receptor sequences come from an adult in good health.

The chain employs TRBV7-9 and TRBJ1-1, with D possibly TRBD1 on 6 matching bases. Germline CDR1 and CDR2: SEHNR and FQNEAQ (reference sequence). This CDR3 region has 16 residues. V was cut by 2 bases and J by 0 bases, with 13 bases left in between. The CDR3 here is CASSLYDRTVNTEAFF. DNA for the CDR3: TGTGCCAGCAGCTTATACGACAGGACCGTGAACACTGAAGCTTTCTTT. Looking up the rest from reference TRBV7-9 and TRBJ1-1 gives the full variable domain: DTGVSQNPRHKITKRGQNVTFRCDPISEHNRLYWYRQTLGQGPEFLTYFQNEAQLEKSRLLSDRFSAERPKGSFSTLEIQRTEQGDSAMYLCASSLYDRTVNTEAFFGQGTRLTVV.

This clonotype appeared many times. The chain has TRBV6-2 or TRBV6-3 and TRBJ1-5; D not certain. V was trimmed by 8 bases and J by 0 bases, leaving 14 bases between them. The length of the CDR3 is 15 residues. In germline, CDR1 is MNHEY, CDR2 SVGEGT. This CDR3 is CASVSPGYSNQPQHF. The CDR3 DNA is TGTGCCAGCGTAAGTCCAGGCTATAGCAATCAGCCCCAGCATTTT.

This clonotype was counted ten times or more. The CDR3 protein is CSAQGTQETQYF. The DNA of the CDR3 is TGCAGTGCTCAGGGGACACAAGAGACCCAGTACTTC. This chain joins TRBV20-1 and TRBJ2-5; D possibly corresponds to TRBD1 (6 bases). The germline gives CDR1 DFQATT, CDR2 SNEGSKA (reference sequence). The CDR3 is made up of 12 amino acids. V was trimmed by 5 bases and J by 2 bases, leaving 9 bases between them.

This clonotype has ten or more counts. The rearrangement links TRBV27 to TRBJ2-1, with D tentatively TRBD2 (7 bases). The length of the CDR3 is 14 residues. Deletions cut 6 bases from V and 7 bases from J, with 16 bases between. The germline gives CDR1 MNHEY, CDR2 SMNVEV (reference sequence). Here the CDR3 reads CASRGRGGLNEQFF. The CDR3 region has the DNA TGTGCCAGCAGGGGAAGGGGGGGGCTAAATGAGCAGTTCTTC.

The rearrangement links TRBV9 to TRBJ2-7; D unresolved. Germline loops: CDR1 SGDLS, CDR2 YYNGEE. V dropped 3 bases and J dropped 5 bases, with 3 bases sitting between them. The CDR3 totals 10 residues. CDR3 sequence: CASSGDEQYF. CDR3 DNA: TGTGCCAGCAGCGGAGACGAGCAGTACTTC.

At least ten counts were recorded for this clonotype. The genes are TRBV20-1 and TRBJ2-1, with D perhaps TRBD2 (6 bases). Germline CDR1 DFQATT, CDR2 SNEGSKA (reference sequence). The CDR3 extends over 15 amino acids. Trimming cost V 0 bases and J 3 bases, with 12 bases left between them. The CDR3 protein is CSARDRAGLYNEQFF. CDR3 DNA sequence: TGCAGTGCTAGAGATCGAGCGGGTCTCTACAATGAGCAGTTCTTC.

V and J are TRBV25-1 and TRBJ1-4; unclear D gene. Germline-derived CDR1 and CDR2 are MGHDK and SYGVNS. Trimming took 2 bases from V and 8 from J, leaving 12 bases between them. This CDR3 contains 14 residues. CDR3 loop: CASSEVKGGEKLFF. The CDR3 region has the DNA TGTGCCAGCAGTGAAGTAAAGGGAGGAGAAAAACTGTTTTTT.

This clonotype was picked up many times. The genes are TRBV14 and TRBJ2-2, with TRBD2 identical over 11 bases. This CDR3 has 17 amino acids. Germline CDR1 reads SGHDN; CDR2 reads FVKESK. The V and J ends lost 1 base and 4 bases, in that order; junction bases with no gene match: 5. CDR3 in DNA: TGTGCCAGCAGCCAAGTAGCGGGGGGGCCCCGCACCGGGGAGCTGTTTTTT. As protein: CASSQVAGGPRTGELFF.

Ten or more counts support this clonotype. The chain recombines TRBV5-1 with TRBJ2-7, with 9 bases lining up with TRBD1. CDR1 and CDR2 from the germline V gene are SGHRS and YFSETQ. The CDR3 sequence is 13 residues long. The ends lost 5 bases at V and 4 bases at J; junction bases unmatched: 4. CDR3 region: CASRGTGRYEQYF. The DNA of the CDR3 is TGCGCCAGCAGAGGGACAGGGCGGTACGAGCAGTACTTC. The full variable domain, in which reference TRBV5-1 and TRBJ2-7 provide the parts outside the CDR3, is KAGVTQTPRYLIKTRGQQVTLSCSPISGHRSVSWYQQTPGQGLQFLFEYFSETQRNKGNFPGRFSGRQFSNSRSEMNVSTLELGDSALYLCASRGTGRYEQYFGPGTRLTVT.

This clonotype was detected only a few times. The rearrangement uses TRBV14 and TRBJ1-5, with D uncertain. CDR3 length: 15 residues. V lost 1 base to trimming and J lost 0 bases, with 7 bases between them. Germline V gene data show CDR1 as SGHDN and CDR2 as FVKESK. The CDR3 DNA reads TGTGCCAGCAGCCAAGGGGGAAATAGCAATCAGCCCCAGCATTTT. Its translation is CASSQGGNSNQPQHF. Variable domain in full (rest from reference TRBV14 and TRBJ1-5): EAGVTQFPSHSVIEKGQTVTLRCDPISGHDNLYWYRRVMGKEIKFLLHFVKESKQDESGMPNNRFLAERTGGTYSTLKVQPAELEDSGVYFCASSQGGNSNQPQHFGDGTRLSIL.

This clonotype was recorded at least ten times. The CDR3 sequence: CASSSSGVHQETQYF. As DNA, the CDR3 is TGTGCCAGCAGCTCTAGCGGGGTCCACCAAGAGACCCAGTACTTC. The chain couples TRBV7-8 to TRBJ2-5; 9 bases fit TRBD2. Germline V gene sequence: CDR1 SGHVS, CDR2 FQNEAQ. Germline trimming cut 4 bases from V and 0 bases from J; bases unmatched to any gene: 3. The CDR3 has 15 amino acids.

This clonotype appeared many times. The J gene is TRBJ1-1, the V gene TRBV28; weak D call: TRBD1 (5 bases). The CDR3 totals 13 residues. Deletions cut 1 base from V and 6 bases from J, with 9 bases between. Germline assignment: CDR1 MDHEN and CDR2 SYDVKM. This CDR3 is CASSLSGIPEAFF. CDR3 nucleotides: TGTGCCAGCAGTTTATCAGGGATTCCTGAAGCTTTCTTT.

This clonotype was seen at least ten times. This chain connects TRBV6-5 to TRBJ2-5; 7 bases align to TRBD1. CDR3 length equals 14 residues. V trimming: 6 bases; J trimming: 4 bases; junction bases outside the gene matches: 8. Looked up from germline, CDR1 is MNHEY and CDR2 is SVGAGI. CDR3 loop: CASSLTGVGETQYF. The CDR3 region has the DNA TGTGCCAGCAGCCTAACAGGGGTCGGAGAGACCCAGTACTTC.

This clonotype was seen ten or more times. The junction differs from germline at one of its ends, possibly a read error. The chain employs TRBV7-7 and TRBJ1-6; the D gene is possibly TRBD1 (5 bases). The CDR3 length is 14 residues. Looked up from germline, CDR1 is SSHAT and CDR2 is FNYEAQ (reference sequence). The CDR3 is CASSLEGERSPLHF. The CDR3 DNA sequence: TGTGCTAGCAGCTTAGAAGGGGAAAGATCACCCCTCCACTTT.

This clonotype was seen ten or more times. In DNA form, the CDR3 reads TGTGCCAGCAGCGTAGAGTGGCGGAACACCATATATTTT. Translated: CASSVEWRNTIYF. This rearrangement joins TRBV9 to TRBJ1-3; D remains ambiguous. Germline V lookup: CDR1 SGDLS, CDR2 YYNGEE. The V end was cut by 0 bases, the J end by 7 bases, with 8 bases between. The CDR3 spans 13 residues.

This sequence joins TRBV20-1 and TRBJ2-1; 12 bases match TRBD2. The CDR3 length is 14 residues. Germline V gene data show CDR1 as DFQATT and CDR2 as SNEGSKA (reference sequence). J gave up 8 bases and V 5 bases, and 7 bases lay outside the gene matches. The CDR3 coding sequence is TGCAGTGCTTGCGGGACTAGCGGGTTGCATGAGCAGTTCTTC. It is translated as CSACGTSGLHEQFF.